The subject of this entry is one T cell receptor (beta chain). PCR primers comprised 60 Vbeta and 13 Jbeta primers. The data were produced by immunoSEQ multiplex PCR, yet TCRdb's version contains in-frame clones alone and is incomplete. The data contain more than 85,000 clones, approximately 64% of them singletons. The sample is drawn from a study of cytomegalovirus exposure and HLA in healthy donors. Germline V CDR1 and CDR2: SGHRS, YFSETQ. With 0 bases removed from V and 6 bases from J, the gap between germline ends came to 10 bases. This CDR3 comprises 13 residues. This clonotype originated in a human donor in good health. The V call is TRBV5-1, the J call TRBJ2-7, with no clear D. Sample: PBMCs. The CDR3: CASSLVVQSEQYF. The CDR3 bases are TGCGCCAGCAGCTTGGTTGTGCAGTCCGAGCAGTACTTC.